The sequence of this TCR beta chain was determined in a study of CD8+CD57+ T cells in acquired aplastic anemia. Study-level background: Each DNA sample taken from sorted CD4+ and CD8+ cells came to around 2.9 ug on average. Healthy donor CD4+ cell samples had a mean of about 10.8 million reads. General observations from the study: Any difference that existed in CD8+ Simpson's diversity between patients and controls was not significant. Patients and controls were found to share some 30 CD8+ CDR3 sequences.

Germline V gene lookup returns CDR1 SGHTA and CDR2 FQGNSA. The CDR3 loop spans 14 amino acids. Regarding this clonotype: Its antigen is undetermined. Relative to the germline gene, one junction end is altered; a read error may explain this.

Genomic DNA was employed as the template in profiling TCR beta VDJ and CDR3. TCRdb passed the reads through MiXCR, listing each CDR3 protein once. The sample consists of hundreds of thousands of distinct CDR3 sequences, about 70% of them appearing once. Specimen: sorted CD4+, CD8+, or CD8+CD57+ T cells (not recorded which) from PBMCs. This receptor was obtained from a human donor in good health, serving as a control. The gene calls are TRBV7-2 and TRBJ1-4, with D possibly matching TRBD1 (6 bases). The CDR3 coding sequence is TGTGCCAGCAGCTTAGGCGGGGGCTACAATGAGCAGTTCTTT. As protein: CASSLGGGYNEQFF.